This T cell receptor (beta chain) emerged from a study of cytomegalovirus exposure and HLA in healthy donors (dated by TCRdb to the late 2010s). For the wider study: According to an earlier analysis of several hundred of the donors, 150 million to 200 million T cells yielded 100 million or so unique TCR beta sequences and approximately 280 Gb of sequence data. The study aimed to test whether signatures of past pathogen exposure could be identified by cataloging public T cell receptors. High-throughput TCR immunosequencing, statistical association of individual TCRs with disease status, and machine learning were combined to predict cytomegalovirus infection status. Of the 398 genotyped donors, approximately 81% were placed in the genetic ancestry cluster associated with self-reported Caucasian donors. An early release covering roughly 580 HLA-typed donors comprised 250 to 350 gigabases of sequencing data and roughly 86 million unique TCR sequences. A later analysis re-analyzed previously published TCR beta repertoires from 550 to 700 donors and added high-resolution HLA genotyping to study TCR occurrence patterns. Rather than using new phenotypic data, the later analysis identified candidate immune exposures from TCR beta sequences and from how often those sequences occurred across donors. In a later genetic analysis, genome-wide SNP genotypes for about 55% of the roughly 700 donors were used, and that subset was treated as a discovery cohort. A separate validation cohort of over a hundred different subjects was used in addition to the 666-subject first cohort. Alongside the repertoire data, information on donor age, sex, ethnicity and CMV serostatus was compiled. HLA typing covered class I and class II loci at four-digit resolution. Using immunosequencing, the study profiled T cell repertoires from 500 to 800 subjects and related those repertoires to cytomegalovirus serostatus. All discovery cohort repertoires had been generated using a single sequencing platform. An earlier analysis of 587 of the donors used high-throughput TCR beta sequencing to judge whether each TCR beta V gene segment behaved as functional or pseudogenic. Because of strong linkage in the cohort, a few DR-DQ haplotypes were treated as single units for association and clustering. Among over 350 genotyped donors of the cohort, an average of around 240,000 unique TCR beta nucleotide sequences were sequenced per donor, around 18% of them non-productive. The number of donors typed differed by locus, with about 629-630 for A, B, C, DRB1 and DQB1, roughly 520 for DQA1, 600 to 610 for DPA1, and some 470 for DPB1.

Library prep was done by the immunoSEQ multiplex PCR assay. A mixture of 60 forward primers for TCR Vbeta segments and 13 reverse primers for TCR Jbeta segments was used in the multiplex PCR. The CDR3 region of rearranged TCR beta genes was amplified from genomic DNA with a multiplex PCR assay. Amplified TCR beta libraries were sequenced as 87-base-pair reads on the Illumina HiSeq System. In the authors' own workflow: A later analysis counted approximately 84 million unique TCR beta chains across the roughly 700 repertoires, and approximately 11 million of these chains were shared by at least two donors. Raw reads were error-corrected and collapsed into unique sequences with a nearest-neighbor algorithm that merged closely related sequences to remove PCR and sequencing errors. CDR3 sequences were aligned to IMGT reference sequences to assign V, D and J gene segments. For a sequence to be retained, at least a six-nucleotide match to both a V gene segment and a J gene segment was required. Rearrangements were classified as productive when the CDR3 lacked stop codons and remained in frame with V and J, and all other rearrangements were classified as non-productive. CDR3 was defined according to IMGT convention as the region running from the second conserved V-encoded cysteine to the conserved J-encoded phenylalanine. The earlier analysis of about 590 of the donors excluded sequences that lacked an unambiguous match to a single V gene segment. An earlier analysis of some 500 of the donors classified V segments as functional when productive rearrangements were above 56.7% and as segregating when the standard deviation between donors was above 5%. A statistical classification framework was built to diagnose cytomegalovirus status from the catalog of TCR beta chain sequences. In a later analysis, V and J genes were assigned by comparing TCR nucleotide sequences against IMGT/GENE-DB human TR gene sequences. Using the TCRdist pipeline, a later analysis assigned CDR3 sequences along with most-parsimonious VDJ recombination scenarios. In a later analysis, each TCR beta chain was defined by its CDR3 amino acid sequence together with its V-gene family, and reads lacking a unique V-gene family were excluded. To address suspected cross-contamination and a sequencing artifact, a later analysis removed around 590 highly shared, low-generation-probability nucleotide sequences. In a later analysis, a clonal expansion index was calculated for each public chain from normalized within-repertoire ranks of inferred template counts. In a later analysis, generation probabilities were computed using a VDJ recombination model fitted to out-of-frame rearrangements, and the results were checked against IGoR. In a later analysis, TCR-TCR, TCR-HLA and TCR-CMV co-occurrence was scored with hypergeometric tests, and a repertoire-size bias correction was applied to TCR pairs. False discovery rates were estimated in a later analysis by permuting HLA or CMV assignments 20 times. In a later analysis, co-occurring TCRs were grouped using DBSCAN, and TCRdist sequence similarity was added for clustering within HLA-allele-positive subsets. Repertoires with fewer than 30,000 or more than 120,000 public chains were left out of co-occurrence clustering, as were a handful of repertoires with anomalous nucleotide sharing. The immuneACCESS repertoire file appears here via TCRdb, limited to in-frame rearrangements. These files lack a portion of the clones; in checked studies, under half of the deficit traces to unresolved V genes, and the cause of the others is not known. V and J calls and clone size are as listed in that table; D and trimming were resolved from the DNA. Across this sample there are more than 95,000 clones, with around 66% seen only once. Roughly 3.3% of the sample is in the top ten clones.

The cohort consisted of 600 or so healthy bone marrow donors. At the time of sampling, all cohort members were nominally healthy, though unrecorded immune exposures were likely present. The donor tested CMV seronegative, placing the donor among the 300 to 400 seronegative members of the cohort. A peripheral blood sample was provided by each donor, and peripheral blood mononuclear cells were used for TCR beta sequencing. The Qiagen DNeasy Blood Extraction Kit was used to extract genomic DNA from the blood cell samples. The V and J ends are trimmed by 3 bases and 0 bases, leaving 3 bases between them. Counted from cysteine to phenylalanine, this CDR3 has 13 amino acids. The entry retains the CDR3 DNA only, 39 bases that are in frame from base 1. CDR1 is given as SGHDT and CDR2 as YYEEEE, both from the germline V gene. Results and caveats for the whole study, not just this receptor: Immune exposure information for the cohort was limited to CMV serostatus. HLA typing was unavailable for some donors at each locus, so association tests used only the typed subset. The sequencing pipeline was judged likely to have produced a cluster of highly shared sequence variants as a technical artifact. Correlated functional status among segregating V segments might reflect linkage disequilibrium, but an unknown experimental factor could not be ruled out. Roughly uniform sequencing depth across donors was assumed in presence/absence analyses, although this assumption may not hold. Several of the top co-occurrence clusters appeared to be linked to parvovirus B19, influenza, CMV and Epstein-Barr virus, according to a later analysis. A further reported finding was that TCR beta sequences accurately predicted the HLA-A and HLA-B alleles for most subjects in the first cohort. When HLA alleles, especially DR and DQ, strongly co-occurred, attributing TCR associations to individual alleles was difficult. In this cohort, only TCR beta chains were sequenced, and detectable features were limited by the absence of alpha or paired-chain data. Some IMGT-functional V segments, including TRBV6-2 and TRBV6-3, could not be distinguished by the 87-base-pair reads and were therefore excluded. Specific HLA alleles were associated with more than 15,000 TCR beta sequences at a false discovery rate of 0.05 in a later analysis. Because counts were too low, roughly 18 rarely observed V segments, including chromosome 9 orphons, were left out of the earlier analysis of roughly 600 of the donors. In an earlier analysis of 587 of the donors, most TCR beta V segments appeared in productive rearrangements about 90% or about 30% of the time, broadly matching IMGT annotations. It was suggested by the authors that the approach could potentially be generalized to other disease states and immunological phenotypes. In a later analysis, HLA-associated TCR beta chains showed more clonal expansion and lower generation probabilities than non-associated chains that were equally common. An association between a missense DCLRE1C variant and V-gene and J-gene trimming of TCR beta chains was found in a later genetic analysis and replicated in an independent cohort. Three of the identified cytomegalovirus-associated TCR beta chains were confirmed in vitro to be specific for cytomegalovirus antigens. In the study, approximately 150 TCR beta chains were listed as associated with cytomegalovirus. A later genetic analysis reported fewer N-insertions in productive TCRs among donors in an Asian-associated ancestry cluster than the roughly 640-donor mean. In a later analysis, TCR association rates were found to vary across HLA loci, with the most associated TCRs seen for DRB1 alleles and the fewest for HLA-C alleles. Across donors, most TCR sequences were observed very rarely, whereas some public TCRs were present in many individuals. A later analysis found that most CMV-associated TCR beta chains appeared HLA-restricted, with HLA associations seemingly driven largely by CMV exposure. The classifier was reported to diagnose cytomegalovirus status with high specificity and sensitivity in both the original and validation cohorts.

Regarding this clone: Its antigen is unknown. Nothing much larger sits one base from this clone, and base qualities are not available.

The chain joins TRBV5-6 to TRBJ2-2, with no confident D gene call. The specimen was PBMCs. The sequence derives from a woman aged 45-60 years in good health and CMV-seronegative. The CDR3 loop reads CASSSANTGELFF. The DNA sequence is given as TGTGCCAGCAGCTCAGCGAACACCGGGGAGCTGTTTTTT.